The rows below give T cell receptor beta chains drawn from one sample of a study of patients and donors after allogeneic stem cell transplantation. TCRdb used MiXCR to reprocess the RT-PCR reads, holding one entry per CDR3 protein. Among 920,000 or so distinct CDR3 sequences listed, about a sixth were seen once. Sequencing input: blood, either unsorted or a sorted T cell fraction (not recorded which). Every receptor here comes from a human donor who was either an allogeneic HSCT recipient or a stem cell or donor lymphocyte infusion donor (not recorded which). It is not recorded whose cells these are; they may come from a transplant donor. Both conserved end residues are part of each CDR3. A D gene is named only where the DNA matches it firmly. Only some rows state a clone size, as once, few, many or a class for expanded clones.

DNA,CDR3,J,D,V,size
TGTGCCAGCAGTTTATCGTCCACCGGGGAGCTGTTTTTT,CASSLSSTGELFF,TRBJ2-2,-,TRBV27,many
TGTGCCAGCAGCTACTTCGACAGGGTAGGGACCTACGAGCAGTACTTC,CASSYFDRVGTYEQYF,TRBJ2-7,TRBD1,TRBV7-2,many
TGCGCCAGCAGCCAAACTAGGAGCTCCTACAATGAGCAGTTCTTC,CASSQTRSSYNEQFF,TRBJ2-1,-,TRBV4-3,-
TGCGCCAGCAGCCGAGGACAGGGGGCAATGAACACTGAAGCTTTCTTT,CASSRGQGAMNTEAFF,TRBJ1-1,TRBD1,TRBV5-1,-
TGTGCCAGCAGTGGGGACAGGGGGCCTCCCTTAGAGCAGTACTTC,CASSGDRGPPLEQYF,TRBJ2-7,TRBD1,TRBV12-3/TRBV12-4,few
TGCGCCAGCAGCGTCTCCAGCAATCAGCCCCAGCATTTT,CASSVSSNQPQHF,TRBJ1-5,-,TRBV5-1,many
TGTGCCAGCACAAGGGGACGTGAGCAGTTCTTC,CASTRGREQFF,TRBJ2-1,-,TRBV12-3/TRBV12-4,many
TGTGCCATCAGTGCCAGGGGACAAGACTATGGCTACACCTTC,CAISARGQDYGYTF,TRBJ1-2,-,TRBV10-3,-
TGTGCCAGCAGCCATCGACAGGGCCAGAGCACCGGGGAGCTGTTTTTT,CASSHRQGQSTGELFF,TRBJ2-2,TRBD1,TRBV7-9,-
TGTGCCAGCAGTCGGGGGGAAGGCCACAATCAGCCCCAGCATTTT,CASSRGEGHNQPQHF,TRBJ1-5,-,TRBV12-3/TRBV12-4,few
TGCAGCGTTGTGTTTCTGGGGGCGGGGGGCACTGAAGCTTTCTTT,CSVVFLGAGGTEAFF,TRBJ1-1,-,TRBV29-1,few
TGTGCCAGCAAAAAAGGACGGACATGCTACTCCAATGAGCAGTTCTTC,CASKKGRTCYSNEQFF,TRBJ2-1,-,TRBV6-1,-
TGTGCCAGCAGCTTAAGGGGAAATCACCAAGAGACCCAGTACTTC,CASSLRGNHQETQYF,TRBJ2-5,-,TRBV7-7,-
TGCAGCGTTGGGACGGGGGTTTCTAATGAAAAACTGTTTTTT,CSVGTGVSNEKLFF,TRBJ1-4,-,TRBV29-1,-
TGTGCCAGCACCGAAGACTCAAACATTCAGTACTTC,CASTEDSNIQYF,TRBJ2-4,-,TRBV12-3/TRBV12-4,many
TGCAGTGCCCCGGGACAGGAGAACACTGAAGCTTTCTTT,CSAPGQENTEAFF,TRBJ1-1,TRBD1,TRBV20-1,-
TGTGCCAGCAGCCCTGGGGTAGGGTTCCACGAGCAGTACTTC,CASSPGVGFHEQYF,TRBJ2-7,-,TRBV7-3,-
TGCAGCCTTTTTCCCGGATTCCGGGTCCCTAAGCGCCATGGCTACACCTTC,CSLFPGFRVPKRHGYTF,TRBJ1-2,-,TRBV29-1,-
TGTGCCAGCAGCCAAGGGGGGCGGGAGCAGTTCTTC,CASSQGGREQFF,TRBJ2-1,-,TRBV3-1,-
TGTGCCAGCAGGCCGAACCGGTCTGGGGCCAACGTCCTGACTTTC,CASRPNRSGANVLTF,TRBJ2-6,-,TRBV6-1,-
TGTGCCAGCACCTATCGAAGGGGGCGCGGGGACACTGAAGCTTTCTTT,CASTYRRGRGDTEAFF,TRBJ1-1,TRBD1,TRBV12-3/TRBV12-4,few
TGTGCCAGCAGCCAAGACAGGACAGAGTATGGCTACACCTTC,CASSQDRTEYGYTF,TRBJ1-2,-,TRBV3-1,-
TGTGCCATCAGCAGGGTCCCCTACGAGCAGTACTTC,CAISRVPYEQYF,TRBJ2-7,-,TRBV10-3,-
TGTGCCAGCAGTAGATGGGGGAATAATTCACCCCTCCACTTT,CASSRWGNNSPLHF,TRBJ1-6,-,TRBV12-3/TRBV12-4,-
TGTGCCAGCAGCTCCCCAGGCGCCGGCACAGATACGCAGTATTTT,CASSSPGAGTDTQYF,TRBJ2-3,-,TRBV5-5,-
TGTGCCAGCAGGTCGTCCCGGGACGCCGAAAAACTGTTTTTT,CASRSSRDAEKLFF,TRBJ1-4,-,TRBV12-3/TRBV12-4,few
TGTGCCAGCAGCTTACTCTTACGCTCCTATAATTCACCCCTCCACTTT,CASSLLLRSYNSPLHF,TRBJ1-6,-,TRBV7-9,-
TGCGCCAGCAGCTGGACTAGCGGCAAAAGCACAGATACGCAGTATTTT,CASSWTSGKSTDTQYF,TRBJ2-3,TRBD2,TRBV5-1,-
TGTGCCACCAAAAAAAGCGGGGATACGGGAGAGACCCAGTACTTC,CATKKSGDTGETQYF,TRBJ2-5,TRBD2,TRBV24-1,few
TGTGCCAGCGTACGACGGTCGAGGACTGGTAGCTACGAGCAGTACTTC,CASVRRSRTGSYEQYF,TRBJ2-7,-,TRBV12-3/TRBV12-4,-
TGTGCCAGCAGCTTGGAGCCCTATGGCTACACCTTC,CASSLEPYGYTF,TRBJ1-2,-,TRBV5-6,many
TGCAGTGCTAGAGAATCTAAAGCGGGGCTCACAGATACGCAGTATTTT,CSARESKAGLTDTQYF,TRBJ2-3,TRBD2,TRBV20-1,-
TGCGCCAGCAGCTTTCTACCAGGGAATTCCTACGAGCAGTACTTC,CASSFLPGNSYEQYF,TRBJ2-7,-,TRBV5-1,many
TGCAGTGCTAGACTAGCGGGAGGGAAACGCCCATTCTTC,CSARLAGGKRPFF,TRBJ2-1,TRBD2,TRBV20-1,-
TGTGCCAGCAGTCTCCGGCAGGGAAGGGACTACGAGCAGTACTTC,CASSLRQGRDYEQYF,TRBJ2-7,-,TRBV12-3/TRBV12-4,-
TGTGCCACCAGCCCCCCTTCTAGCAATCAGCCCCAGCATTTT,CATSPPSSNQPQHF,TRBJ1-5,-,TRBV15,-
TGCAGTGCTAGGCCCGGGGCTGATAATTCACCCCTCCACTTT,CSARPGADNSPLHF,TRBJ1-6,-,TRBV20-1,few
TGTGCCAGCAGCTACCCGCTTGGGGACACAGATACGCAGTATTTT,CASSYPLGDTDTQYF,TRBJ2-3,-,TRBV9,many